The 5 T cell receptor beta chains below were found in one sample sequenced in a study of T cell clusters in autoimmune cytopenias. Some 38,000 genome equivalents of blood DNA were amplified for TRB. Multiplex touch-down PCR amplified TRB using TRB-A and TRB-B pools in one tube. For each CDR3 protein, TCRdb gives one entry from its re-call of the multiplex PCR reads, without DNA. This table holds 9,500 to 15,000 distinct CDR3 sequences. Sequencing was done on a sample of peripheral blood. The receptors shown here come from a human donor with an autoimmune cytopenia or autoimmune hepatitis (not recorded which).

CDR3 amino acids: CASSLGGGSTDTQYF. The chain couples TRBV12-3 or TRBV12-4 to TRBJ2-3; absent DNA, TCRdb's TRBD1 call cannot be checked. The CDR3 covers 15 residues.

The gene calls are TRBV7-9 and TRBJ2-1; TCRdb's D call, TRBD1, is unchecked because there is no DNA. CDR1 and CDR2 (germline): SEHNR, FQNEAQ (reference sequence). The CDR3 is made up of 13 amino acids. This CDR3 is CASSFNRGVEQFF.

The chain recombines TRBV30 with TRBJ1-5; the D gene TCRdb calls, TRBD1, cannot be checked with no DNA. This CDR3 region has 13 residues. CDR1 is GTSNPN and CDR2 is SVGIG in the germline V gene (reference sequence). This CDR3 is CAWTGGPNQPQHF.

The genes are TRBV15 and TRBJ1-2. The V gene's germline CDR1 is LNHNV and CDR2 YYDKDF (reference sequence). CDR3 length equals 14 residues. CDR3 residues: CATTRERGSPGYTF.

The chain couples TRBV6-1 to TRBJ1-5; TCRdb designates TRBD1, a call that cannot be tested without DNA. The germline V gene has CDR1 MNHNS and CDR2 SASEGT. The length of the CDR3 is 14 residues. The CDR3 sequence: CASRPDRGSQPQHF.